This T cell receptor beta chain was documented in a study of blood T cells in healthy people across ages (dated by TCRdb to 2013 to 2016). Study-level background: In model experiments, template switching captured about one uniquely barcoded TCR beta cDNA molecule for every two T cells. Two additional independent replicas of 1 million unique cDNA reads from the same blood draw were analyzed for two donors (one aged 18 to 29 and one aged 80 or older). Age-related changes in TCR beta repertoire diversity were measured in the study by deep sequencing normalized with unique cDNA molecular identifiers. The donors were divided into four age groups: young (average 16 years), middle-aged (about 40), aged (about 61) and long-lived (about 80). To avoid experimental bias, donors of different ages were randomly spread across the sequencing lanes.

Libraries were built with 5' RACE. The sample was run on an Illumina HiSeq 2500. A second PCR of roughly 6 to 11 cycles was performed with a sample-barcoded 5' primer and a J-beta primer mix. Each TCR beta cDNA molecule received a unique molecular identifier from a template-switch 5' adaptor carrying 12 random nucleotides. Each sample yielded at least 3 million CDR3-containing paired-end reads. First-strand cDNA synthesis was performed from all RNA using the Mint cDNA synthesis kit, with priming by a TRBC-specific oligonucleotide. Following uracil-DNA glycosylase treatment, all cDNA underwent a first 18-cycle PCR with the universal primers M1SS and BC2_uni_R. As for how the authors treated the data: For normalization, 1 million high-quality reads, each with a distinct molecular identifier, were randomly selected from each sample. Instead of being binned into consensus sequences, reads that shared molecular identifiers were thrown out. MiTCR, set to a Q25 quality threshold and the strictest error-elimination algorithm, was used for CDR3 identification, clonotype clustering and error correction. A nonparametric unseen species model with Euler transformation was used to estimate a lower bound on total TCR beta diversity. In-frame beta chains were kept once TCRdb had trimmed the public reads at Q25 with fastp and called clones with MiXCR. Records with the same CDR3 protein are collapsed into one entry carrying the most frequent genes and DNA. The V and J calls and clone size are TCRdb's, not the authors'. The sample yields some 730,000 distinct CDR3 sequences; roughly 20% were counted once. Of the sample, roughly a fifth falls within the top ten clones.

Study-wide conclusions, independent of this receptor: Observed TCR beta diversity per million T cells fell roughly linearly with age, and a significant reduction was already apparent by age around 36. Bulk unsorted PBMC profiling prevented conclusive comparison of naive and antigen-experienced compartments. The CMV infection status of donors was not known, potentially confounding age-related changes in expanded clonotypes. Total diversity estimates from one million sequenced T cells were considered lower bounds and underestimates. Compared with the aged group, the long-lived group had more naive CD4+ T cells, fewer expanded clones and increased TCR diversity, suggesting age selection. Observed TCR beta diversity correlated strongly with the percentage of naive T cells measured by flow cytometry.

The CDR3, cysteine through phenylalanine, is 13 amino acids long. Only the CDR3 region is kept as DNA, spanning 39 bases read in frame from base 1. V was cut back by 4 bases and J by 5 bases, leaving a gap of 9 bases between them. The germline V gene sets CDR1 to SGHTA and CDR2 to FQGNSA. Systemically healthy Caucasian individuals from Russia, around 39 in total and aged about 6 to 90 years, were included as donors. Ten milliliters of peripheral blood were collected from each donor into EDTA-treated Vacutainer tubes. Ficoll-Paque density-gradient centrifugation was used to isolate PBMCs, with at least 6 million obtained per sample. Total RNA, at least 6 micrograms per sample, was extracted from PBMCs with Trizol reagent. For every donor, an aliquot of PBMCs went through flow cytometry to measure the percentages of naive CD45RAhigh/CD27high T cells. Notes on this clonotype: Its antigen is not yet known. Base quality data are lacking; no much larger clone is found one base away.

The sequencing sample was made of blood. The V gene is TRBV7-2 and the J gene is TRBJ2-1, with the D gene not clear enough to name. This sequence was found in a man aged 65 to 79 in good health. The DNA is as follows: TGTGCCAGCAGCTCGAGAGCAAACAATGAGCAGTTCTTC. This yields the protein CASSSRANNEQFF.